The 10 T cell receptor beta chains reported below all come from one sample, sequenced in a study of blood T cell repertoires in COVID-19. Sequenced by immunoSEQ multiplex PCR; TCRdb stores in-frame clones only, minus some. Seen here are approximately 670,000 clones, just under 90% observed once, and the top ten hold about 0.26%. Sequencing was carried out using peripheral blood. The source is a woman aged 18-30 years with acute or convalescent COVID-19.

The rearrangement links TRBV12-5 to TRBJ1-1, with D maybe TRBD1 (5 bases). This CDR3 has 13 amino acids. Looked up from germline, CDR1 is LGHNT and CDR2 is FRNRAP. Trimming pared 6 bases from V and 3 bases from J, leaving 11 bases between. As DNA, the CDR3 is TGTGCTAGTGGCCTGACAGTTGACACTGAAGCTTTCTTT. It is translated as CASGLTVDTEAFF.

V and J are TRBV2 and TRBJ2-5; D remains unclear. The CDR3 is 11 residues long. The V end was cut by 9 bases, the J end by 1 base, with 6 bases between. Per the germline V gene, CDR1 is SNHLY and CDR2 is FYNNEI. CDR3 nucleotide sequence: TGTGCCAGTCACTCCCAAGAGACCCAGTACTTC. Its translation is CASHSQETQYF.

The chain has TRBV19 and TRBJ1-1; no clear D. Germline assignment: CDR1 LNHDA and CDR2 SQIVND (reference sequence). CDR3 length: 17 residues. V lost 4 bases and J 3 bases, leaving 21 bases between the germline ends. The CDR3 coding sequence is TGTGCCAGTAGTAAGCCGCCGGGGAACACCTGGGACACTGAAGCTTTCTTT. As protein: CASSKPPGNTWDTEAFF.

The gene calls are TRBV27 and TRBJ1-1; D not resolved. CDR3 length: 13 residues. In germline, CDR1 is MNHEY, CDR2 SMNVEV (reference sequence). V lost 5 bases, J lost 0 bases, and 7 bases lay in between. Here the CDR3 DNA reads TGTGCCAGCAGTCGTAACATGAACACTGAAGCTTTCTTT. Its protein is CASSRNMNTEAFF.

This CDR3 reads CASSTRVSGNQPQHF. The CDR3 DNA follows: TGCGCCAGCAGTACGAGGGTCAGCGGCAATCAGCCCCAGCATTTT. The J gene is TRBJ1-5, the V gene TRBV4-1; D uncertain. Germline V gene sequence: CDR1 MGHRA, CDR2 YSYEKL. V was cut by 6 bases and J by 2 bases, with 14 bases left in between. This CDR3 is built from 15 residues.

The V call is TRBV15, the J call TRBJ2-6; 7 bases align to TRBD1. The CDR3 runs to 15 residues. The germline V gene has CDR1 LNHNV and CDR2 YYDKDF (reference sequence). The J segment lost 4 bases and the V segment lost 6 bases, leaving 6 bases of the junction unmatched. CDR3 sequence reads: CATSLTGSGANVLTF. Written as DNA, the CDR3 is TGTGCCACCAGTTTGACAGGGTCGGGGGCCAACGTCCTGACTTTC.

In regard to this clone: This same CDR3 is encoded by further DNA sequences in the sample. The chain joins TRBV9 to TRBJ2-2, with 11 bases lining up with TRBD2. The germline V gene encodes CDR1 SGDLS and CDR2 YYNGEE. Trimming removed 0 bases from V and 5 bases from J; junction bases left unmatched: 0. The CDR3 runs 15 residues. CDR3 in DNA: TGTGCCAGCAGCGTAGGGACTAGCGGGACCGGGGAGCTGTTTTTT. This sequence encodes CASSVGTSGTGELFF.

A single count supports this clone. V is TRBV7-9 and J is TRBJ2-7; 8 bases agree with TRBD2. V was clipped by 4 bases and J by 0 bases; unmatched bases: 11. This CDR3 comprises 17 residues. Looked up from germline, CDR1 is SEHNR and CDR2 is FQNEAQ (reference sequence). The CDR3 loop reads CASSSGSGGPYSYEQYF. The CDR3, as DNA: TGTGCCAGCAGCTCCGGAAGCGGGGGCCCTTACTCCTACGAGCAGTACTTC.

The chain has TRBV5-1 and TRBJ1-1, with D maybe TRBD1 (5 bases). Trimming stripped 2 bases from V and 1 base from J, with 18 bases between. The CDR3 has 17 residues. Germline V gene lookup returns CDR1 SGHRS and CDR2 YFSETQ. CDR3 DNA sequence: TGCGCCAGCAGCTTTAGACCCCGGGGGGGAGGGAACACTGAAGCTTTCTTT. Residues: CASSFRPRGGGNTEAFF.

The chain combines TRBV24-1 with TRBJ2-1; TRBD1 matches at 9 bases. V trimming: 3 bases; J trimming: 8 bases; junction bases outside the gene matches: 10. CDR3 length equals 16 residues. The germline V gene encodes CDR1 KGHDR and CDR2 SFDVKD. The CDR3 region has the DNA TGTGCCACCAGTGATCCCGGGACAGGGCCCTTGGATGAGCAGTTCTTC. Amino acid sequence: CATSDPGTGPLDEQFF.